The 20 T cell receptor beta chains presented below share a single source sample, sequenced in a study of beta chain features in type 1 diabetes. The entirety of the isolated RNA underwent reverse transcription, so expressed TCRB transcripts were sequenced. The method was immunoSEQ multiplex PCR; TCRdb's version includes in-frame clones alone and lacks a portion of them. The sample records just over 600,000 clones, around 15% being singletons. The specimen sequenced was naive CD4+ T cells from blood. These receptors originate from a man between 18 and 35 years old in good health.

The rearrangement joins TRBV6-6 to TRBJ1-5; 9 bases map to TRBD1. CDR3 length: 15 amino acids. Germline trimming cut 6 bases from V and 3 bases from J; bases unmatched to any gene: 6. In germline, CDR1 is MNHNY, CDR2 SVGAGI (reference sequence). The DNA for the CDR3 is TGTGCCAGCAGCAGGGGACAGGGAGACAATCAGCCCCAGCATTTT. Translating gives CASSRGQGDNQPQHF.

The chain links TRBV30 to TRBJ2-6; TRBD1 might be the D (5 bases). CDR1 GTSNPN and CDR2 SVGIG come from the germline V gene (reference sequence). This CDR3 has 18 residues. V was trimmed by 0 bases and J by 0 bases, leaving 15 bases between them. Written as DNA, the CDR3 is TGTGCCTGGAGTGTTTGGGGCAAATCCTACTCTGGGGCCAACGTCCTGACTTTC. Residues: CAWSVWGKSYSGANVLTF. Full variable domain (outside the CDR3, taken from reference TRBV30 and TRBJ2-6): SQTIHQWPATLVQPVGSPLSLECTVEGTSNPNLYWYRQAAGRGLQLLFYSVGIGQISSEVPQNLSASRPQDRQFILSSKKLLLSDSGFYLCAWSVWGKSYSGANVLTFGAGSRLTVL.

The rearrangement uses TRBV18 and TRBJ2-3; 10 bases line up with TRBD2. Germline V gene lookup returns CDR1 KGHSH and CDR2 LQKENI. V dropped 3 bases and J dropped 4; count of bases not matched to a gene: 4. The CDR3 is 15 residues long. The CDR3 nucleotides read TGTGCCAGCTCACCTTGGACTAGCGGAGCAGATACGCAGTATTTT. It translates to CASSPWTSGADTQYF.

This clone was counted between two and nine times. V gene TRBV5-1 combines with J gene TRBJ1-3, with D hard to call. The V and J ends lost 2 bases and 3 bases respectively, with 6 bases between them. The CDR3 runs 13 residues. CDR1 is SGHRS and CDR2 is YFSETQ in the germline V gene. CDR3 sequence: CASSFGLGNTIYF. CDR3 bases: TGCGCCAGCAGCTTCGGGCTTGGAAACACCATATATTTT.

The sample holds a few counts of this clone. The chain has TRBV27 and TRBJ2-7; either TRBD1 or TRBD2 may supply D (5 bases each). Germline values: CDR1 MNHEY, CDR2 SMNVEV (reference sequence). The CDR3 is 17 residues long. V lost 3 bases and J lost 3, with 21 bases in between. Written as DNA, the CDR3 is TGTGCCAGCAGTTTGGGACGCGACCCCCCTGTTGGCTACGAGCAGTACTTC. Amino acid sequence: CASSLGRDPPVGYEQYF.

This clone was observed a handful of times. The J gene is TRBJ2-7, the V gene TRBV5-1, with TRBD1 matching over 9 bases. J lost 4 bases, V lost 4 bases, and 6 bases had no gene match. CDR1 and CDR2 from the germline V gene are SGHRS and YFSETQ. The CDR3 runs 14 residues. CDR3: CASSEDRGVYEQYF. Here the CDR3 DNA reads TGCGCCAGCAGCGAGGACAGGGGAGTATACGAGCAGTACTTC.

The chain couples TRBV9 to TRBJ1-6; D is unresolved. Trimming shortened V by 0 bases and J by 5 bases, and 9 bases separated the two germline ends. The germline gives CDR1 SGDLS, CDR2 YYNGEE. The CDR3 sequence is 15 residues long. The CDR3 here is CASSVGQSDNSPLHF. CDR3 nucleotides: TGTGCCAGCAGCGTAGGGCAGAGCGATAATTCACCCCTCCACTTT.

This clone was detected a few times. The chain is built from TRBV4-1 and TRBJ2-7; D unclear. V was shortened by 6 bases and J by 0 bases, with 15 bases between the two germline ends. Germline values: CDR1 MGHRA, CDR2 YSYEKL. The CDR3 has 15 amino acids. The CDR3 DNA sequence: TGCGCCAGCAGAAAGTCCTTGACGGACTCCTACGAGCAGTACTTC. It encodes CASRKSLTDSYEQYF.

This clone was seen only a few times. This chain links TRBV11-3 with TRBJ1-1; D not certain. Trimming left V 3 bases short and J 0 bases short, with 2 bases between. Germline values: CDR1 SGHNT, CDR2 YENEEA. CDR3 length: 12 residues. As DNA, the CDR3 is TGTGCCAGCAGCTTCATGAACACTGAAGCTTTCTTT. Its protein is CASSFMNTEAFF.

This clone turned up a few times. The V gene is TRBV2, the J gene TRBJ2-5, with a possible D match to TRBD1 (5 bases). The CDR3 totals 15 residues. V lost 4 bases to trimming and J lost 2 bases, with 14 bases between them. Looked up from germline, CDR1 is SNHLY and CDR2 is FYNNEI. The CDR3 region is CASSVGRQYQETQYF. CDR3 nucleotides: TGTGCCAGCAGTGTCGGAAGACAGTATCAAGAGACCCAGTACTTC.

The chain links TRBV5-4 to TRBJ2-5, with TRBD2 identical over 13 bases. After removal of 4 bases from V and 4 bases from J, the junction contained 4 bases not matched to a gene. CDR1 and CDR2 from the germline V gene are SGHNT and YYREEE (reference sequence). The CDR3 is 15 amino acids. The CDR3 protein is CASSLGLAGRETQYF. In nucleotides, the CDR3 is TGTGCCAGCAGCCTGGGACTAGCGGGACGAGAGACCCAGTACTTC.

The chain is built from TRBV2 and TRBJ2-7; either TRBD1 or TRBD2 may fit D (6 bases each). Trimming took off 4 bases at V and 8 bases at J, with 12 bases between the two ends. There are 12 residues in the CDR3. Germline CDR1 and CDR2: SNHLY and FYNNEI. Here the CDR3 DNA reads TGTGCCAGCAGTGTGTGGGGGGCGCAGCAGTACTTC. It is translated as CASSVWGAQQYF.

This clone was found a few times. The V gene is TRBV7-2, the J gene TRBJ1-1, with 9 bases matching TRBD1. The CDR3 contains 15 residues. J was trimmed by 5 bases and V by 4 bases; bases with no gene match: 8. Germline CDR1 reads SGHTA; CDR2 reads FQGNSA. The CDR3: CASSSNRGQRTEAFF. CDR3 bases: TGTGCCAGCAGCTCCAACAGGGGGCAGAGGACTGAAGCTTTCTTT.

The genes are TRBV5-1 and TRBJ2-2, with D perhaps matching TRBD1 or TRBD2 (5 bases each). Germline V gives CDR1 SGHRS, CDR2 YFSETQ. V lost 5 bases, J lost 4 bases, and 9 bases lay in between. This CDR3 region has 13 residues. CDR3 sequence reads: CASRWGTTGELFF. As DNA, the CDR3 is TGCGCCAGCAGATGGGGGACCACCGGGGAGCTGTTTTTT.

This clone has more than one count but fewer than ten. This chain links TRBV5-1 with TRBJ2-1; TRBD2 aligns across 7 bases. This CDR3 has 13 residues. Germline V gives CDR1 SGHRS, CDR2 YFSETQ. The V segment lost 7 bases and the J segment 6 bases; nucleotides outside the gene matches: 7. CDR3 sequence reads: CASRIGTTNEQFF. As DNA, the CDR3 is TGCGCCAGCCGAATAGGGACTACCAATGAGCAGTTCTTC.

The chain is built from TRBV4-3 and TRBJ1-3; D gene ambiguous. Germline V gene sequence: CDR1 LGHNA, CDR2 YSLEER. This CDR3 region has 15 residues. Trimming stripped 0 bases from V and 0 bases from J, with 6 bases between. This CDR3 reads CASSQDRVSGNTIYF. CDR3 coding DNA: TGCGCCAGCAGCCAAGACAGAGTCTCTGGAAACACCATATATTTT.

This clone was detected a few times. V usage is TRBV27 and J usage is TRBJ1-2; 8 bases line up with TRBD1. CDR1 is MNHEY and CDR2 is SMNVEV in the germline V gene (reference sequence). This CDR3 has 13 amino acids. J lost 8 bases, V lost 7 bases, and 9 bases had no gene match. CDR3 coding DNA: TGTGCCAGCACCCGCCAGGGGGCACAAGGCTACACCTTC. This translates into CASTRQGAQGYTF.

V usage is TRBV15 and J usage is TRBJ2-3, with 9 nucleotides matching TRBD2. The CDR3 covers 17 residues. V was pared by 0 bases and J by 0 bases, with 4 bases of the junction left unmatched. Germline V gene sequence: CDR1 LNHNV, CDR2 YYDKDF (reference sequence). The CDR3 protein is CATSRDIAGESTDTQYF. The DNA of the CDR3 is TGTGCCACCAGCAGAGATATAGCGGGGGAAAGCACAGATACGCAGTATTTT.

V is TRBV25-1 and J is TRBJ2-7; D may be TRBD2 (6 bases). The length of the CDR3 is 14 residues. CDR1 MGHDK and CDR2 SYGVNS come from the germline V gene. V was shortened by 4 bases and J by 0 bases, with 10 bases between the two germline ends. The CDR3 protein is CASSGRGYSYEQYF. The CDR3 DNA is TGTGCCAGCAGTGGGAGGGGCTACTCCTACGAGCAGTACTTC.

This chain connects TRBV5-1 to TRBJ1-2; D possibly corresponds to TRBD1 (5 bases). V was shortened by 1 base and J by 6 bases, with 13 bases between the two germline ends. Looked up from germline, CDR1 is SGHRS and CDR2 is YFSETQ. This CDR3 spans 14 amino acids. The DNA for the CDR3 is TGCGCCAGCAGCTTGAGTCAGGGTCTGGATGGCTACACCTTC. Residues: CASSLSQGLDGYTF.